These 4 T cell receptor beta chains came from one sample sequenced in a study of blood T cell repertoires in COVID-19. The assay was immunoSEQ multiplex PCR, and TCRdb's table has in-frame clones only and misses some. The table shows hundreds of thousands of clones, with around 87% occurring only once. Sequencing was done on a sample of peripheral blood. The receptors originated from a woman in her twenties or thirties who had recovered from COVID-19.

V and J are TRBV29-1 and TRBJ1-3, with a possible D match to TRBD1 (6 bases). Trimming shortened V by 4 bases and J by 0 bases, and 10 bases separated the two germline ends. Germline V gene sequence: CDR1 SQVTM, CDR2 ANQGSEA. CDR3 length: 14 amino acids. The CDR3 is CSVGLQGSGNTIYF. Here the CDR3 DNA reads TGCAGCGTTGGGTTACAGGGCTCTGGAAACACCATATATTTT.

The chain couples TRBV28 to TRBJ1-6, with 7 bases lining up with TRBD1. V shed 3 bases, J shed 7 bases, and the junction held 9 bases outside the gene matches. The CDR3 spans 16 residues. Germline V gene lookup returns CDR1 MDHEN and CDR2 SYDVKM. CDR3 nucleotide sequence: TGTGCCAGCAGTTTCCTTGGGGACAGTTACAATTCACCCCTCCACTTT. It yields the protein CASSFLGDSYNSPLHF.

V is TRBV7-2 and J is TRBJ2-3, with TRBD1 identical over 9 bases. Germline trimming cut 3 bases from V and 8 bases from J; bases unmatched to any gene: 9. The CDR3 runs 15 residues. Germline CDR1 and CDR2: SGHTA and FQGNSA. CDR3 bases: TGTGCCAGCAGCTTGGAGCACTCGGGACAGGGTACGCAGTATTTT. It yields the protein CASSLEHSGQGTQYF.

A word on this clone: The germline gene is not matched at one end of the junction; a read error may be the cause. The rearrangement links TRBV20-1 to TRBJ2-1; 7 bases fit TRBD2. This CDR3 region has 10 residues. Germline V gene lookup returns CDR1 DFQATT and CDR2 SNEGSKA (reference sequence). CDR3 amino acids: CSAPGLELLF. Written as DNA, the CDR3 is TGCAGTGCCCCTGGACTAGAACTCCTCTTC.